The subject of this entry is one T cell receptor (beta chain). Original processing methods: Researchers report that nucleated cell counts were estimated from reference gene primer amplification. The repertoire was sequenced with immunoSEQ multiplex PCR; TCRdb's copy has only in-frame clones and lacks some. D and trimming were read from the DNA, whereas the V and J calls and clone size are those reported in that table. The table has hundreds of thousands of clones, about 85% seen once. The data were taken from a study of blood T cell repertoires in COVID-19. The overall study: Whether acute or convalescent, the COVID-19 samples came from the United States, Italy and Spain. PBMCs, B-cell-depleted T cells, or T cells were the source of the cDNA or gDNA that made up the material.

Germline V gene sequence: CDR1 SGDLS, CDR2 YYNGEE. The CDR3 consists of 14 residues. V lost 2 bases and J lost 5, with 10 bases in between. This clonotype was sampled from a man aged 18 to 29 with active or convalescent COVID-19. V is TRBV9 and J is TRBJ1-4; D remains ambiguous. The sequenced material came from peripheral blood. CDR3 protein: CASSVSMRNEKLFF. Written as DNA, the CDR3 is TGTGCCAGCAGCGTTTCGATGAGAAATGAAAAACTGTTTTTT.